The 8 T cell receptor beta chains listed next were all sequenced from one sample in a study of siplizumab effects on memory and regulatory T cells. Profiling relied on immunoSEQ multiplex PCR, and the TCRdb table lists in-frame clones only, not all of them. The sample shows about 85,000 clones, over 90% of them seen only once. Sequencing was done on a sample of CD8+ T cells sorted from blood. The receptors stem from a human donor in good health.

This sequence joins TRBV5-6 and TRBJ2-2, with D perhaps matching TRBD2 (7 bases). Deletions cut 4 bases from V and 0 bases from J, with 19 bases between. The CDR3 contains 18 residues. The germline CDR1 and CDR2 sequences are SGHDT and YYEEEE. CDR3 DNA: TGTGCCAGCAGCGGCCGGGGGGCCCGGGGTACGAACACCGGGGAGCTGTTTTTT. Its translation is CASSGRGARGTNTGELFF.

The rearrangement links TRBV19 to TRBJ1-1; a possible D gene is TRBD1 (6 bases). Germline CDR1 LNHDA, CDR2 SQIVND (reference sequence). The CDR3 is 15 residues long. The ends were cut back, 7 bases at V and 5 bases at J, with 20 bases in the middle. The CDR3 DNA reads TGTGCCAGTAAGGCCTTCTCCGGGGGCGCGACTGAAGCTTTCTTT. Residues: CASKAFSGGATEAFF.

The CDR3 spells CASSFLGQETQYF. The DNA of the CDR3 is TGTGCCAGCAGCTTTTTGGGTCAAGAGACCCAGTACTTC. This chain uses TRBV7-9 with TRBJ2-5; D is uncertain. This CDR3 is 13 amino acids long. Germline V lookup: CDR1 SEHNR, CDR2 FQNEAQ (reference sequence). Trimming shortened V by 3 bases and J by 2 bases, and 7 bases separated the two germline ends.

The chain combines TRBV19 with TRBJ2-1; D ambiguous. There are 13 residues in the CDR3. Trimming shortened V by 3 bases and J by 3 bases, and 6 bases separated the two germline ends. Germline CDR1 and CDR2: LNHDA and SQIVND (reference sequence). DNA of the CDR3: TGTGCCAGTAGTATCCGGGTCTACAATGAGCAGTTCTTC. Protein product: CASSIRVYNEQFF.

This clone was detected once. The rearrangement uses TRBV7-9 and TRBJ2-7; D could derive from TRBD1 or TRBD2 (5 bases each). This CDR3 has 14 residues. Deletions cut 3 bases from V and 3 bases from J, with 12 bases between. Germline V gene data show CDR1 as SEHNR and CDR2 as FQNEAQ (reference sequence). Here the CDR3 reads CASSFPGRHYEQYF. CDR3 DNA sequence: TGTGCCAGCAGCTTCCCGGGACGACACTACGAGCAGTACTTC.

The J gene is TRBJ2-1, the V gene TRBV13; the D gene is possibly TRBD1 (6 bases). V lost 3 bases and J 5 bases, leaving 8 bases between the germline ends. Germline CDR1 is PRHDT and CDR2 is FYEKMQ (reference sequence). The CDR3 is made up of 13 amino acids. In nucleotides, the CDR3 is TGTGCCAGCAGCTTTGGGGGCGACAATGAGCAGTTCTTC. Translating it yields CASSFGGDNEQFF.

Here the CDR3 DNA reads TGTGCCAGCAGTTACGTCTCCTCTGCCTACGAGCAGTACTTC. Its translation: CASSYVSSAYEQYF. V and J are TRBV6-5 and TRBJ2-7; D gene unclear. Germline CDR1 reads MNHEY; CDR2 reads SVGAGI. With 2 bases removed from V and 2 bases from J, the gap between germline ends came to 10 bases. CDR3 length: 14 amino acids.

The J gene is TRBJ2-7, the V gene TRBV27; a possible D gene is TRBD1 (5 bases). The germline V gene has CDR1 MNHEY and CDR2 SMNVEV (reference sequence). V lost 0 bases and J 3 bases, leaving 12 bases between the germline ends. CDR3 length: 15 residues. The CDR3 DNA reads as TGTGCCAGCAGTTTATCACCCAGGGCACGCTACGAGCAGTACTTC. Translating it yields CASSLSPRARYEQYF.